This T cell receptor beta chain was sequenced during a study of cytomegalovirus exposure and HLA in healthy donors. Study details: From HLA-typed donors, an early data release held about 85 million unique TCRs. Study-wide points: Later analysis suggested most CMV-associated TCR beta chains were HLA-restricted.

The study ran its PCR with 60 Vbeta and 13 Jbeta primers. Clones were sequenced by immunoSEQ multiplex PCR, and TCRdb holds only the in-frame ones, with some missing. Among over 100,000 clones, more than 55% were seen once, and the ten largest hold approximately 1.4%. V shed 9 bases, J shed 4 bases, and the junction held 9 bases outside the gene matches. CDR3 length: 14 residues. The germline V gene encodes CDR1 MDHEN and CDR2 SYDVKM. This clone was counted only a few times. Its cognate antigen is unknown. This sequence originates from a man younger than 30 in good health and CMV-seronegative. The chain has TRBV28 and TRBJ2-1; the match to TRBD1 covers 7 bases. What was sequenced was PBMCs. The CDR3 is CASSGTDRYNEQFF. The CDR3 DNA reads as TGTGCCAGTTCCGGGACAGATCGATACAATGAGCAGTTCTTC.